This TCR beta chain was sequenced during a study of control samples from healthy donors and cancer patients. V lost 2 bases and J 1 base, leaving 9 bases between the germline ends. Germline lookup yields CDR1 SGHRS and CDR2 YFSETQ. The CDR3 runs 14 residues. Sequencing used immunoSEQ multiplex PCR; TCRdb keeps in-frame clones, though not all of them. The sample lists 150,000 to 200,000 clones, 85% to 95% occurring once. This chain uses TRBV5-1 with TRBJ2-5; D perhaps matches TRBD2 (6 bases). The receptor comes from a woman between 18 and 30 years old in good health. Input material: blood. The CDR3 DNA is TGCGCCAGCAGCTTAGGGACTTTCCAAGAGACCCAGTACTTC. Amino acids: CASSLGTFQETQYF. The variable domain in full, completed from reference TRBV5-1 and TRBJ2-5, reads KAGVTQTPRYLIKTRGQQVTLSCSPISGHRSVSWYQQTPGQGLQFLFEYFSETQRNKGNFPGRFSGRQFSNSRSEMNVSTLELGDSALYLCASSLGTFQETQYFGPGTRLLVL.